This TCR beta chain was documented in a study of blood T cell repertoires in COVID-19. Whole-study context: Italy, Spain and the United States were the sources of the convalescent and acute COVID-19 samples. The cDNA or gDNA used as material had been derived from T cells, B-cell-depleted T cells, or PBMCs.

In the study's own analysis: Amplified reference gene primers provided the basis for estimating nucleated cell counts. Using immunoSEQ multiplex PCR, the repertoire was profiled, and TCRdb retains in-frame clones only, with some absent. V, J and clone size were drawn from that table, and D and trimming were deduced from the DNA. The repertoire holds roughly 250,000 clones, with 82% as singletons. V was clipped by 5 bases and J by 3 bases; unmatched bases: 3. The CDR3 is made up of 15 amino acids. Germline V gives CDR1 MNHEY, CDR2 SVGEGT. This clonotype was obtained from a woman aged 80 or older with active or convalescent COVID-19. The sequenced sample was peripheral blood. V and J are TRBV6-2 or TRBV6-3 and TRBJ2-2, with TRBD2 identical over 10 bases. The CDR3 DNA is TGTGCCAGCAGTCAGGGACTAGCGTACACCGGGGAGCTGTTTTTT. Its translation is CASSQGLAYTGELFF.